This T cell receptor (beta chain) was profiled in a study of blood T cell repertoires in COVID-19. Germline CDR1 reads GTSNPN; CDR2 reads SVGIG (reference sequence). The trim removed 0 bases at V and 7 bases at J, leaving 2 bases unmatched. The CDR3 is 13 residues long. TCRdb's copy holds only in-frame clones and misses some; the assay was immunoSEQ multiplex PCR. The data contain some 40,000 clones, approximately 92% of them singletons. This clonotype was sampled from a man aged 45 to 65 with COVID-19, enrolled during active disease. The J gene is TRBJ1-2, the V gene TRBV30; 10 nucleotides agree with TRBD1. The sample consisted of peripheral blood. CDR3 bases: TGTGCCTGGAGTGTAGGGACAGGGGCTGGCTACACCTTC. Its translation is CAWSVGTGAGYTF.